This entry concerns a single TCR beta chain. Its target antigen remains unknown. No much larger clone exists at a distance of one base, and base qualities are not known. The immunoSEQ Assay, a bias-controlled multiplex PCR, was used to amplify TCRbeta CDR3 regions from genomic DNA. The authors processed their data as follows. The number of nucleated cells in each sample was estimated by amplification of reference gene primers within the assay. To quantify the absolute abundance of each unique TCRbeta CDR3 rearrangement, sequence reads were collapsed and filtered. For each sample, productive Simpson clonality was calculated as the square root of Simpson's diversity index over productive rearrangements. Held by TCRdb, this immuneACCESS table contains in-frame sequences only and omits some clones. Under half of the omission traces to an unresolved V gene where checked; the cause of the rest is unknown. V and J calls and clone size follow that table, whereas D and trimming were derived from the DNA. The sample records more than 300,000 clones, 70% to 90% of which are singletons. Approximately 5% of the sample lies in the top ten.

Participants in the prospective study were enrolled through a virtual design, were aged 18 to 89 years, and lived in 24 United States geographic areas. To assign participants to cohorts, the prospective study relied on clinical history that participants themselves reported in a screening survey and a study questionnaire. ImmuneRACE Cohort 3 recovered participants were defined by two consecutive negative NP/OP PCR tests, healthcare professional clearance, or symptom resolution. Mobile phlebotomists in the prospective study collected whole blood, serum and a nasopharyngeal or oropharyngeal swab from every participant. Over an approximately 2-month period, participants in the prospective study had the option of providing additional blood draws and questionnaires. Blood samples from the prospective study were shipped frozen or at room temperature prior to DNA extraction. This entry belongs to a study of blood T cell repertoires in COVID-19 (dated by TCRdb to the early 2020s). About the full investigation: The collaborator samples originated in the United States, Italy and Spain and spanned the acute and convalescent phases of COVID-19. A freely available public database, intended as a resource for researchers studying the immune response to SARS-CoV-2, is where the repertoires were released. Where HLA class I and class II types were available, the types were taken from metadata supplied by the sample provider, not from assay-based typing. Sample metadata almost always included a de-identified subject ID, COVID-19 status, age in years and sex. Deeply sampled blood TCRbeta repertoires from subjects exposed to, actively infected with, or recovered from COVID-19 were included in the dataset. The material from the prospective study consisted of cDNA or gDNA derived from T cells, B-cell-depleted T cells, or PBMCs. Samples came from the ongoing ImmuneRACE study (first 160 participants) plus 1,254 subjects from 6 global collaborators.

V and J lose 2 bases and 3 bases, and a span of 25 bases separates them. The CDR3, from cysteine to phenylalanine, totals 19 residues. CDR3 DNA only is kept here, 57 bases in frame from base 1. For CDR1 and CDR2, the germline V gene lists LGHNA and YSLEER. The investigation overall reported the following: Clinical and demographic metadata were provided uncurated, with the amount varying by source and participant.

The chain links TRBV4-3 with TRBJ1-1; the D gene assignment is ambiguous. What was sequenced was PBMCs or T cells enriched from blood (not recorded which). This receptor was identified in a young woman who had recovered from COVID-19. The CDR3: CASSQPIPGEARGDTEAFF. The nucleotide sequence is given as TGCGCCAGCAGCCAACCAATCCCCGGGGAGGCCCGTGGAGACACTGAAGCTTTCTTT.